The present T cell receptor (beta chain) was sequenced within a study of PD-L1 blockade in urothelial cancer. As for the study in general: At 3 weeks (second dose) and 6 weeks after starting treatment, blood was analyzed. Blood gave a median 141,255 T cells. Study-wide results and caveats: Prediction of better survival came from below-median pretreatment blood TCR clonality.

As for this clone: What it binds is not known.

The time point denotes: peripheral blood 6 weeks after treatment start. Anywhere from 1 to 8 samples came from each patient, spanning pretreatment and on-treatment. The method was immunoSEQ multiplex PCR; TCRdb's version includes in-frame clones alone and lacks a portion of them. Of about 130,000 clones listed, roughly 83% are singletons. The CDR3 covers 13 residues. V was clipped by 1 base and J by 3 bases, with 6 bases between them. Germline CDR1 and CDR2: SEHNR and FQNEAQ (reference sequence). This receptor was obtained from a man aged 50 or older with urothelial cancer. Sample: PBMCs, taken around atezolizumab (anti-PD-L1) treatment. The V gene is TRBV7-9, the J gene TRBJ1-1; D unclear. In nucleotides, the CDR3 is TGTGCCAGCAGCTTAGTCGGAGACACTGAAGCTTTCTTT. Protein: CASSLVGDTEAFF.